Reported below is one T cell receptor beta chain. This specimen belongs to a study of blood T cell repertoires in COVID-19. Study information: The United States, Italy and Spain were the sources of the acute and convalescent COVID-19 samples. T cells, B-cell-depleted T cells, or PBMCs supplied cDNA or gDNA.

The CDR3 covers 13 residues. Germline V gives CDR1 SQVTM, CDR2 ANQGSEA. V gave up 3 bases and J gave up 9 bases, with 15 bases separating them. In the original analysis: Amplification from reference gene primers served as the basis for estimated nucleated cell counts. Data came from immunoSEQ multiplex PCR; TCRdb stores just in-frame clones and leaves some out. Clone size and V and J calls were adopted from that table, with D and trimming inferred from the DNA. The table records around 72,000 clones, 80% to 95% of them present only once. This TCR was recovered from a human donor with active COVID-19. The donor label of this sample is uncertain. What was sequenced was peripheral blood. This chain joins TRBV29-1 and TRBJ2-1; TRBD1 might be the D (5 bases). The CDR3 region has the DNA TGCAGCGTTGAGCGTCAGGGAATGGGTGAGCAGTTCTTC. Protein: CSVERQGMGEQFF.